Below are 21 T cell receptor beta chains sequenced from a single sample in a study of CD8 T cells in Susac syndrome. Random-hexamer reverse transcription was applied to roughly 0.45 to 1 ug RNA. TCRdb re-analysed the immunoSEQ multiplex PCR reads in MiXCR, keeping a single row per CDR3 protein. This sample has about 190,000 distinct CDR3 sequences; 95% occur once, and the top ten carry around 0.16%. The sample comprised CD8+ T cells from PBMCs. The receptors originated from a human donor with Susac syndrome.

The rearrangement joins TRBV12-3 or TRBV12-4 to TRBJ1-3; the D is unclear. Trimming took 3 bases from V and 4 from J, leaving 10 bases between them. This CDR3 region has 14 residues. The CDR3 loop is CASSFPPVGNTIYF. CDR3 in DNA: TGTGCCAGCAGTTTCCCGCCCGTCGGAAACACCATATATTTT.

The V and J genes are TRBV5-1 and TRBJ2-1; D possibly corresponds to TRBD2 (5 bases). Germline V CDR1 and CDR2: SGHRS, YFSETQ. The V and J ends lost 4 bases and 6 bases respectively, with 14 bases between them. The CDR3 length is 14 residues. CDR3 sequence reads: CASSRDIASNEQFF. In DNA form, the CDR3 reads TGCGCCAGCAGCCGTGACATAGCGTCCAATGAGCAGTTCTTC.

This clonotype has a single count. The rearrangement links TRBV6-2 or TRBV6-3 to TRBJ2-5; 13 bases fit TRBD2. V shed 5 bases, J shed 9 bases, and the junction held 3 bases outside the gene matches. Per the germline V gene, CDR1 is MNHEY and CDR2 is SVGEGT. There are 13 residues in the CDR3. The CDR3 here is CASSGLAGVAQYF. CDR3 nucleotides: TGTGCCAGCAGTGGACTAGCGGGAGTGGCCCAGTACTTC.

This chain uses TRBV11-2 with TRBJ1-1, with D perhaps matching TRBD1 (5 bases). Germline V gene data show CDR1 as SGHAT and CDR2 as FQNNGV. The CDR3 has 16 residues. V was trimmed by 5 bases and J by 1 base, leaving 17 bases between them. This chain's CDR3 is CASSLTPGTSNTEAFF. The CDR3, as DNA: TGTGCCAGCAGCCTTACACCCGGGACGTCGAACACTGAAGCTTTCTTT.

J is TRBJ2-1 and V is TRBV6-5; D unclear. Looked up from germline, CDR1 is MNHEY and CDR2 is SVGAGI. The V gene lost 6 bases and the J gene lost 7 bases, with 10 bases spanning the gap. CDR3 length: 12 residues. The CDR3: CASSHSRNEQFF. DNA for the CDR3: TGTGCCAGCAGCCATTCGAGGAATGAGCAGTTCTTC.

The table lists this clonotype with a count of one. The CDR3 DNA reads TGTGCCTGGAGTGTCGGGGGACAGGGCTACGAGCAGTACTTC. Its translation: CAWSVGGQGYEQYF. This rearrangement joins TRBV30 to TRBJ2-7; 9 nucleotides match TRBD1. This CDR3 spans 14 amino acids. V was pared by 0 bases and J by 3 bases, with 3 bases of the junction left unmatched. Germline values: CDR1 GTSNPN, CDR2 SVGIG (reference sequence).

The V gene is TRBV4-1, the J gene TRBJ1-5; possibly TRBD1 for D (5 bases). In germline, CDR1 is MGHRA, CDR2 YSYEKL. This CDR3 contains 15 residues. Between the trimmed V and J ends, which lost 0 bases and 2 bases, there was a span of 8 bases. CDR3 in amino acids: CASSQEFRGNQPQHF. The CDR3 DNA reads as TGCGCCAGCAGCCAAGAGTTCAGGGGCAATCAGCCCCAGCATTTT.

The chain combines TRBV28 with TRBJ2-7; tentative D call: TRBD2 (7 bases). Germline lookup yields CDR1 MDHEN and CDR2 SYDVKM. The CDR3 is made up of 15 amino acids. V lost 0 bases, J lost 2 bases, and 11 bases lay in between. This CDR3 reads CASSLWGEGAYEQYF. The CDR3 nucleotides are TGTGCCAGCAGTTTATGGGGGGAGGGGGCCTACGAGCAGTACTTC.

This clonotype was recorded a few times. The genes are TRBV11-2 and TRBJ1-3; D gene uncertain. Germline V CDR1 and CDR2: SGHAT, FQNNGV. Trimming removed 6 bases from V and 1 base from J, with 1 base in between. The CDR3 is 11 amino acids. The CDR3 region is CASSSGNTIYF. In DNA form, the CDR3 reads TGTGCCAGCAGTTCTGGAAACACCATATATTTT.

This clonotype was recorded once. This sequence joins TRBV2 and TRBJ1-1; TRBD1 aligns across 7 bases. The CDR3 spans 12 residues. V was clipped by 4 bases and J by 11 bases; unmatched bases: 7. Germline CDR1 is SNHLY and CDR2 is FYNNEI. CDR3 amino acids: CASSAGGAVAFF. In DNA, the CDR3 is TGTGCCAGCAGTGCAGGGGGAGCGGTGGCTTTCTTT.

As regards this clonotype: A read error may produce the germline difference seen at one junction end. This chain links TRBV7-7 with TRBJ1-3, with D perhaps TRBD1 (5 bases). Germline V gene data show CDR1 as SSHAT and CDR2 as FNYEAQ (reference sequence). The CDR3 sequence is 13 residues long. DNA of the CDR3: TGTGCTAGCAGCTTTGGACCGGGGGACACCATATATTTT. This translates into CASSFGPGDTIYF.

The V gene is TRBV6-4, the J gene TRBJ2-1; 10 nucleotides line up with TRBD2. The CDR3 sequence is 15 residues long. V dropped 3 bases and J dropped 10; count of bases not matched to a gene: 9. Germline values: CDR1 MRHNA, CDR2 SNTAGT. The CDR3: CASSEASGGQREQFF. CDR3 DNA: TGTGCCAGCAGTGAGGCTAGCGGGGGTCAACGGGAGCAGTTCTTC.

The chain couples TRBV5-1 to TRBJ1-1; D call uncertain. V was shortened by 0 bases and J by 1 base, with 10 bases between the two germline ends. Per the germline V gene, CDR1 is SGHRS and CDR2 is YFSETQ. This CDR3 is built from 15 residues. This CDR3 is CASSLGAAPNTEAFF. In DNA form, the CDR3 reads TGCGCCAGCAGCTTGGGGGCAGCACCGAACACTGAAGCTTTCTTT.

Written as DNA, the CDR3 is TGTGCCAGCAGCGTGGGGACAGGGTGGCAGTTGGAGGAGACCCAGTACTTC. Encoded protein: CASSVGTGWQLEETQYF. This chain uses TRBV9 with TRBJ2-5; 9 bases agree with TRBD1. Trimming at V came to 2 bases and at J to 5 bases, leaving 13 bases not matched to a gene. Germline V gene lookup returns CDR1 SGDLS and CDR2 YYNGEE. CDR3 length equals 17 residues.

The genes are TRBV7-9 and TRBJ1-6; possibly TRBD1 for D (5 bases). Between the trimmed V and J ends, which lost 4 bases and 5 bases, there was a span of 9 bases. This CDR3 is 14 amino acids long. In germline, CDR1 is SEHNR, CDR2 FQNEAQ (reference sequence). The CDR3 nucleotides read TGTGCCAGCAGCTCCCAGGGAGATAATTCACCCCTCCACTTT. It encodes CASSSQGDNSPLHF.

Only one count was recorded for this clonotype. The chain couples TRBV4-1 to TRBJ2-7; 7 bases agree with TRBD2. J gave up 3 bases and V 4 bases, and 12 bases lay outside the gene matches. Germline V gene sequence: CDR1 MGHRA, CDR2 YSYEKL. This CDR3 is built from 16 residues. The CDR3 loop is CASSPPEGGQIYEQYF. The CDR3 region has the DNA TGCGCCAGCAGCCCCCCGGAGGGAGGGCAGATCTACGAGCAGTACTTC.

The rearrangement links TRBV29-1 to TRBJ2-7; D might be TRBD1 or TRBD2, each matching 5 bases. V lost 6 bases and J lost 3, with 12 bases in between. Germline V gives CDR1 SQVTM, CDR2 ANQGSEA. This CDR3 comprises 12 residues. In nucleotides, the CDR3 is TGCAGCGTGCCCCAGGGAGACTACGAGCAGTACTTC. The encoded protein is CSVPQGDYEQYF.

The CDR3 DNA reads as TGTGCCACCGCGGACCCTCGGGACAGGGTGTACGAGCAGTACTTC. It specifies CATADPRDRVYEQYF. The rearrangement links TRBV6-2 or TRBV6-3 to TRBJ2-7; 9 nucleotides align to TRBD1. CDR1 and CDR2 from the germline V gene are MNHEY and SVGEGT. CDR3 length equals 15 residues. The V segment lost 10 bases and the J segment 4 bases; nucleotides outside the gene matches: 14.

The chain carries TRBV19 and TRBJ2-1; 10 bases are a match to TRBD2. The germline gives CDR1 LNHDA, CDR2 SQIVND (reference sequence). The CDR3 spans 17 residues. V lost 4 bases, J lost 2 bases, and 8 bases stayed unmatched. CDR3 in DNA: TGTGCCAGTAGTAGTTCGACTAGCGGGCCGGCCTACAATGAGCAGTTCTTC. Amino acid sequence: CASSSSTSGPAYNEQFF.

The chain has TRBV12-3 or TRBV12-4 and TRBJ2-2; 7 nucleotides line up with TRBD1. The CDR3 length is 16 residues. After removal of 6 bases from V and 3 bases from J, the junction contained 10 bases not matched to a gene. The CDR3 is CASSYDGTAYTGELFF. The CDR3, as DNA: TGTGCCAGCAGCTACGACGGGACAGCGTACACCGGGGAGCTGTTTTTT.

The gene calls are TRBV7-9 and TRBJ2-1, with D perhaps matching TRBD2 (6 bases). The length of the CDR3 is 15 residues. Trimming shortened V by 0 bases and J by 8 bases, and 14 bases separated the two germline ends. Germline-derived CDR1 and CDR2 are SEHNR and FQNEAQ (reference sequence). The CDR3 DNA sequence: TGTGCCAGCAGCTTAGCGTTGGCGGGGCAGGATGAGCAGTTCTTC. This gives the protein CASSLALAGQDEQFF.